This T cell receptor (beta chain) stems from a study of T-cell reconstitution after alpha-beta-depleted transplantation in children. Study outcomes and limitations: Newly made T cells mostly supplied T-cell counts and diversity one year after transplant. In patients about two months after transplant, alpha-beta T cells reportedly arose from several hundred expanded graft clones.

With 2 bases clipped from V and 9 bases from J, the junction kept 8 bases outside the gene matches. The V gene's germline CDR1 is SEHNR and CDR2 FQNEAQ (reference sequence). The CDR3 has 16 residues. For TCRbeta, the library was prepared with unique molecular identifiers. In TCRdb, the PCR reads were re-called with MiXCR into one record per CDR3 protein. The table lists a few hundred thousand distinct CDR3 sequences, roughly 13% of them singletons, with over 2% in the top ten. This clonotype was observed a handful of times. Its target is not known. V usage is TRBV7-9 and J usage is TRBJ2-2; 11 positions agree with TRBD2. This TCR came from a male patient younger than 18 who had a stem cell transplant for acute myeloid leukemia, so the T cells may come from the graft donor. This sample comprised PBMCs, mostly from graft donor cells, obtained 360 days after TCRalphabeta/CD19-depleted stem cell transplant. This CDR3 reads CASSLSGTSGYRELFF. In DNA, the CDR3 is TGTGCCAGCAGCTTATCCGGGACTAGCGGTTACAGGGAGCTGTTTTTT.